This is a list of T cell receptor beta chains from one sample in a study of T cells in tumors after PD-1 blockade. Data came from immunoSEQ multiplex PCR; TCRdb stores just in-frame clones and leaves some out. Altogether some 8,200 clones are present, roughly 60% being singletons, with the ten largest covering roughly 12%. The sample consisted of tumor tissue, taken after anti-PD-1 treatment. All receptors derive from a human donor with basal cell carcinoma. The CDR3 runs from the conserved cysteine through the conserved F or W. The D gene is left open where the match is weak. The size of a clone is reported for some rows only, either as once, few or many, or as a class for expanded clones.

j_call clone_size d_call v_call cdr3_nt cdr3_aa
TRBJ1-6 NA NA TRBV18 TGTGCCAGCTCATCCTTTCGAGGGTCTTATAATTCACCCCTCCACTTT CASSSFRGSYNSPLHF
TRBJ1-1 NA NA TRBV15 TGTGCCACCAGCAGAGATGCGGGGGGCGCTGAAGCTTTCTTT CATSRDAGGAEAFF
TRBJ1-4 few TRBD1 TRBV9 TGTGCCAGCAGCGTGGGACAGAGGAATGAAAAACTGTTTTTT CASSVGQRNEKLFF
TRBJ1-1 NA NA TRBV2 TGTGCCAGCAGTGGGGGTTTGTGGACGTATGGAGATATGAACACTGAAGCTTTCTTT CASSGGLWTYGDMNTEAFF
TRBJ2-7 NA TRBD1 TRBV5-8 TGTGCCAGCAGCTTTGACAGGGGGCGCGAGTACGAGCAGTACTTC CASSFDRGREYEQYF
TRBJ1-3 NA NA TRBV5-1 TGCGCCAGCAGAGGCGTTGGTTCTGGAAACACCATATATTTT CASRGVGSGNTIYF
TRBJ1-1 NA TRBD1 TRBV27 TGTGCCAGCAGTTCAAGGGGACAGGGTAGGTATCAATCGAACACTGAAGCTTTCTTT CASSSRGQGRYQSNTEAFF
TRBJ2-7 NA NA TRBV7-8 TGTGCCAGCAGCGCCCCAGGACTGTTCTCCTACGAGCAGTACTTC CASSAPGLFSYEQYF
TRBJ1-6 NA NA TRBV6-2/TRBV6-3 TGTGCCAGCAGTTACTCTGCAGGAGCTGTTAATTCACCCCTCCACTTT CASSYSAGAVNSPLHF
TRBJ1-6 NA TRBD1 TRBV30 TGTGCCTGGCTGGACAGGGGCAGATTTAATTCACCCCTCCACTTT CAWLDRGRFNSPLHF
TRBJ2-3 NA NA TRBV7-9 TGTGCCAGCAGCGTATCCACGGGCGTCACAGATACGCAGTATTTT CASSVSTGVTDTQYF
TRBJ2-3 NA NA TRBV19 TGTGCCAGTAGTACCGGGACAATCCCCCCAGATACGCAGTATTTT CASSTGTIPPDTQYF
TRBJ1-1 medium-sized NA TRBV6-6 TGTGCCAGCAGGAGGTGGAACACTGAAGCTTTCTTT CASRRWNTEAFF
TRBJ2-2 NA NA TRBV7-6 TGTGCCAGCAGTCTCACAGGGTACACCGGGGAGCTGTTTTTT CASSLTGYTGELFF
TRBJ2-2 NA TRBD2 TRBV5-1 TGCGCCAGCAGCTTGGTTGCGGGGGGGCCCACCGGGGAGCTGTTTTTT CASSLVAGGPTGELFF
TRBJ2-1 once TRBD2 TRBV5-1 TGCGCCAGCAGCCCTACTAGCGGGGGCCTCTACAATGAGCAGTTCTTC CASSPTSGGLYNEQFF
TRBJ1-1 NA NA TRBV30 TGTGCCTGGAGGGCTATACTGAACACTGAAGCTTTCTTT CAWRAILNTEAFF
TRBJ2-7 few NA TRBV7-2 TGTGCCAGCAGCTTAGCACGTTCCTACGAGCAGTACTTC CASSLARSYEQYF
TRBJ1-1 NA TRBD1 TRBV2 TGTGCCAGCAGTACAGGGGGCGTAACTGAAGCTTTCTTT CASSTGGVTEAFF
TRBJ2-5 few TRBD2 TRBV5-1 TGCGCCAGCAGCCAGCAGGGGCTAGCGGGAGGGACCCAGTACTTC CASSQQGLAGGTQYF
TRBJ2-7 NA NA TRBV7-9 TGTGCCAGCAGCTTAAAGGACGAGCAGTACTTC CASSLKDEQYF
TRBJ2-4 NA TRBD2 TRBV28 TGTGCCAGCAGTTTTACCCCCTGGACTAGCGGGGGCGTCATTCAGTACTTC CASSFTPWTSGGVIQYF
TRBJ2-7 NA NA TRBV5-1 TGCGCCAGCAGCTTAGCTGGTACGACCTACGAGCAGTACTTC CASSLAGTTYEQYF
TRBJ1-6 NA NA TRBV23-1 TGCGCCAGCAACGGACATAAATCACCCCTCCACTTT CASNGHKSPLHF
TRBJ2-1 large NA TRBV6-5 TGTGCCAGCAGTTACGGACCTAGCTTTGAGCAGTTCTTC CASSYGPSFEQFF
TRBJ2-5 once TRBD2 TRBV7-9 TGTGCCAGCAGCTCCCGACTAGCGGGGGGGCCAGAGACCCAGTACTTC CASSSRLAGGPETQYF
TRBJ2-6 NA TRBD1 TRBV19 TGTGCCAGTAGTATAGCGGGACAGGGGTCGATCTCTGGGGCCAACGTCCTGACTTTC CASSIAGQGSISGANVLTF
TRBJ2-7 NA NA TRBV6-5 TGTGCCAGCAGGGGGGACCCCCTGAGCTCCTACGAGCAGTACTTC CASRGDPLSSYEQYF
TRBJ2-5 NA NA TRBV25-1 TGTGCCAGCAGCGAAGCCGGGGCCCCAGAGACCCAGTACTTC CASSEAGAPETQYF
TRBJ2-7 NA TRBD1 TRBV7-9 TGTGCCAGCAGCCCCCAGGCAGGACAGGGGGCGTATTACGAGCAGTACTTC CASSPQAGQGAYYEQYF
TRBJ2-1 NA TRBD2 TRBV7-9 TGTGCCAGCAGCTTAAAGCGGGGGGTTTACAATGAGCAGTTCTTC CASSLKRGVYNEQFF
TRBJ2-5 NA NA TRBV9 TGTGCCAGCAGCGTAGCGGAGGGGGGCCAGTACTTC CASSVAEGGQYF
TRBJ1-2 medium-sized NA TRBV7-9 TGTGCCGTAGGGGAAAGCTATGGCTACACCTTC CAVGESYGYTF
TRBJ1-5 NA NA TRBV19 TGTGCCAGTAGTATCACGGGAGGAGCTAATCAGCCCCAGCATTTT CASSITGGANQPQHF
TRBJ1-2 NA TRBD1 TRBV7-6 TGTGCCAGCAGCTTATCGGGACAGAGAGACTATGGCTACACCTTC CASSLSGQRDYGYTF
TRBJ2-1 NA TRBD2 TRBV11-1 TGTGCCAGCAGCTTTCTGAGCGGGGGAGGTAACAATGAGCAGTTCTTC CASSFLSGGGNNEQFF
TRBJ2-5 few TRBD2 TRBV7-7 TGTGCCAGCAGCTCAGATCGGACTAGCGGCCAAGAGACCCAGTACTTC CASSSDRTSGQETQYF
TRBJ1-6 NA NA TRBV3-1/TRBV3-2 TGTGCCAGCAGCCACGGCAAAGATAATTCACCCCTCCACTTT CASSHGKDNSPLHF
TRBJ2-7 few NA TRBV5-1 TGCGCCAGCAGCTTGGGGACAGTGCGCTACGAGCAGTACTTC CASSLGTVRYEQYF
TRBJ2-3 NA NA TRBV3-1/TRBV3-2 TGTGCCAGCAGCCAAGGTCCTGGAACAGATACGCAGTATTTT CASSQGPGTDTQYF
TRBJ1-5 NA TRBD1 TRBV30 TGTGCCTGGAGTAAGGGACAGGGGGACAATCAGCCCCAGCATTTT CAWSKGQGDNQPQHF
TRBJ1-1 NA NA TRBV7-2 TGTGCCAGCAGCTTGGGACCTCTGAACACTGAAGCTTTCTTT CASSLGPLNTEAFF
TRBJ2-7 NA NA TRBV6-2/TRBV6-3 TGTGCCAGCAGTACCCTTAGGGGGGAGAAGTCCTACGAGCAGTACTTC CASSTLRGEKSYEQYF
TRBJ1-4 NA NA TRBV2 TGTGCCAGCAGTAAACAGACAGGACTTAATGAAAAACTGTTTTTT CASSKQTGLNEKLFF
TRBJ2-7 NA TRBD1 TRBV10-1 TGCGCCAGCACCCCTGTAGGGACAGGGAGTTACGAGCAGTACTTC CASTPVGTGSYEQYF
TRBJ1-2 NA TRBD1 TRBV4-1 TGCGCCAGCAGCCCCAATGCATTACAGGGGAGCTATGGCTACACCTTC CASSPNALQGSYGYTF
TRBJ1-2 NA NA TRBV6-5 TGTGCCAGCAGGCAAGACGAAGATGGCTACACCTTC CASRQDEDGYTF
TRBJ1-6 NA NA TRBV5-6 TGTGCCAGCAGCGGAACGAGCTCCTATAATTCACCCCTCCACTTT CASSGTSSYNSPLHF
TRBJ1-5 NA NA TRBV27 TGTGCCAGCAGTACATCGGGGGGTCTGTTTCAGCCCCAGCATTTT CASSTSGGLFQPQHF
TRBJ2-1 NA TRBD2 TRBV27 TGTGCCAGCAGTCTCCGGATCAGCGGGGGCTACAATGAGCAGTTCTTC CASSLRISGGYNEQFF